Below are 22 T cell receptor beta chains sequenced from a single sample in a study of PD-1 blockade in classical Hodgkin lymphoma. The data were produced by immunoSEQ multiplex PCR, yet TCRdb's version contains in-frame clones alone and is incomplete. The table includes under 40,000 clones, about 80% detected once. Exposure to brentuximab vedotin varied, and each patient had relapsed following autologous stem cell transplantation. The source material was peripheral blood mononuclear cells (PBMCs), sampled before the second cycle of nivolumab. The receptors here all came from a human donor with classical Hodgkin lymphoma.

This clone was observed a single time. The gene calls are TRBV2 and TRBJ1-4; 8 nucleotides agree with TRBD1. Germline assignment: CDR1 SNHLY and CDR2 FYNNEI. The CDR3 is 12 residues long. After removal of 10 bases from V and 7 bases from J, the junction contained 5 bases not matched to a gene. The CDR3, as DNA: TGTGCCATAGACAGGGGAGGTGAAAAACTGTTTTTT. As protein: CAIDRGGEKLFF.

The chain combines TRBV19 with TRBJ1-2, with a possible D match to TRBD1 (5 bases). The CDR3 loop spans 15 amino acids. V lost 5 bases and J lost 4, with 17 bases in between. The germline V gene has CDR1 LNHDA and CDR2 SQIVND (reference sequence). The CDR3 reads CASSSYSGRIYGYTF. In DNA, the CDR3 is TGTGCCAGTAGTTCCTACTCGGGGCGCATCTATGGCTACACCTTC.

The chain links TRBV15 to TRBJ1-1, with no clear D. With 1 base removed from V and 6 bases from J, the gap between germline ends came to 9 bases. The CDR3 spans 13 residues. Germline V gene sequence: CDR1 LNHNV, CDR2 YYDKDF (reference sequence). Here the CDR3 DNA reads TGTGCCACCAGCAGAGGTAGCGCGTCTGAAGCTTTCTTT. Residues: CATSRGSASEAFF.

This clone appeared a single time. The chain couples TRBV7-3 to TRBJ2-5; 9 nucleotides align to TRBD2. This CDR3 has 15 amino acids. Germline V gene data show CDR1 as SGHTA and CDR2 as FQGTGA. The ends lost 4 bases at V and 1 base at J; junction bases unmatched: 4. The DNA of the CDR3 is TGTGCCAGCAGCTACAGCGGGGGGCTCCAAGAGACCCAGTACTTC. Translating gives CASSYSGGLQETQYF. The full variable domain, in which reference TRBV7-3 and TRBJ2-5 provide the parts outside the CDR3, is GAGVSQTPSNKVTEKGKYVELRCDPISGHTALYWYRQSLGQGPEFLIYFQGTGAADDSGLPNDRFFAVRPEGSVSTLKIQRTERGDSAVYLCASSYSGGLQETQYFGPGTRLLVL.

This rearrangement joins TRBV7-2 to TRBJ1-2; D uncertain. Trimming stripped 5 bases from V and 4 bases from J, with 17 bases between. Germline V lookup: CDR1 SGHTA, CDR2 FQGNSA. The CDR3 is made up of 15 amino acids. CDR3 sequence: CASSLQVEVGYGYTF. The CDR3 bases are TGTGCCAGCAGCCTTCAGGTAGAGGTGGGCTATGGCTACACCTTC.

The V call is TRBV7-8, the J call TRBJ1-5; TRBD1 matches 7 bases. V gave up 5 bases and J gave up 7 bases; unmatched junction bases: 8. The CDR3 runs 14 residues. Germline V gene lookup returns CDR1 SGHVS and CDR2 FQNEAQ. CDR3 loop: CASSGRGNWQPQHF. The CDR3 DNA follows: TGTGCCAGCAGCGGCAGGGGGAATTGGCAGCCCCAGCATTTT.

This clone was seen just once. The genes are TRBV6-6 and TRBJ2-7; 12 bases are shared with TRBD2. The CDR3 is 14 amino acids. Germline CDR1 is MNHNY and CDR2 is SVGAGI (reference sequence). With 6 bases clipped from V and 6 bases from J, the junction kept 6 bases outside the gene matches. CDR3 loop: CASSHLAGGLEQYF. The CDR3 DNA follows: TGTGCCAGCAGCCACCTAGCGGGGGGGCTCGAGCAGTACTTC.

The chain employs TRBV5-1 and TRBJ2-2; TRBD2 is a possible D gene (5 bases). Germline loops: CDR1 SGHRS, CDR2 YFSETQ. V was pared by 5 bases and J by 7 bases, with 15 bases between. CDR3 length equals 14 residues. CDR3 amino acids: CASRRTGSSGELFF. The DNA of the CDR3 is TGCGCCAGCAGACGGACTGGGTCGAGCGGGGAGCTGTTTTTT.

The chain joins TRBV19 to TRBJ2-2; maybe TRBD2 (6 bases). CDR3 length: 14 amino acids. V gave up 3 bases and J gave up 6 bases, with 11 bases separating them. Germline V lookup: CDR1 LNHDA, CDR2 SQIVND (reference sequence). For the CDR3, the DNA is TGTGCCAGTAGTATCGACGGGGAGGCCGGGGAGCTGTTTTTT. This encodes CASSIDGEAGELFF.

This chain joins TRBV7-9 and TRBJ2-1, with D perhaps matching TRBD2 (5 bases). V was clipped by 6 bases and J by 4 bases, with 7 bases between them. The germline CDR1 and CDR2 sequences are SEHNR and FQNEAQ (reference sequence). This CDR3 has 12 residues. CDR3 DNA: TGTGCCAGCAGACTAGATTACAATGAGCAGTTCTTC. Amino acid sequence: CASRLDYNEQFF.

This rearrangement joins TRBV7-6 to TRBJ2-6; D call uncertain. CDR1 and CDR2 from the germline V gene are SGHVS and FNYEAQ. Trimming removed 5 bases at V and 0 bases at J, with 14 bases between. The CDR3 is 17 amino acids. CDR3 in DNA: TGTGCCAGCAGCCCCCCTCCCGCCAACTCTGGGGCCAACGTCCTGACTTTC. Translation: CASSPPPANSGANVLTF.

V usage is TRBV7-8 and J usage is TRBJ1-2; TRBD1 matches at 8 bases. CDR1 and CDR2 from the germline V gene are SGHVS and FQNEAQ. The CDR3 extends over 16 amino acids. Losses at the gene ends were 0 bases for V and 3 bases for J; bases not matched to a gene: 6. The CDR3 DNA is TGTGCCAGCAGCTTAGCCCGAACAGGGGGAGACTATGGCTACACCTTC. This encodes CASSLARTGGDYGYTF. Based on the CDR3 plus reference TRBV7-8 and TRBJ1-2, the full variable domain is GAGVSQSPRYKVAKRGQDVALRCDPISGHVSLFWYQQALGQGPEFLTYFQNEAQLDKSGLPSDRFFAERPEGSVSTLKIQRTQQEDSAVYLCASSLARTGGDYGYTFGSGTRLTVV.

The chain employs TRBV19 and TRBJ2-7; the D is unclear. V dropped 4 bases and J dropped 3 bases, with 10 bases sitting between them. Germline lookup yields CDR1 LNHDA and CDR2 SQIVND (reference sequence). The CDR3 totals 13 residues. In DNA, the CDR3 is TGTGCCAGTAGTACCAGCGCATACTACGAGCAGTACTTC. Its translation: CASSTSAYYEQYF.

The DNA of the CDR3 is TGTGCCACCAGCAGCCGGGCTCCCGGGGAGCTGTTTTTT. Its protein product is CATSSRAPGELFF. The chain combines TRBV15 with TRBJ2-2; no clear D. The CDR3 runs to 13 residues. Germline CDR1 LNHNV, CDR2 YYDKDF (reference sequence). Trimming took off 3 bases at V and 6 bases at J, with 8 bases between the two ends. The whole variable domain, remainder taken from reference TRBV15 and TRBJ2-2, is DAMVIQNPRYQVTQFGKPVTLSCSQTLNHNVMYWYQQKSSQAPKLLFHYYDKDFNNEADTPDNFQSRRPNTSFCFLDIRSPGLGDTAMYLCATSSRAPGELFFGEGSRLTVL.

This CDR3 reads CASSISAKNQPQHF. The CDR3 DNA is TGTGCCAGTAGTATATCGGCAAAGAATCAGCCCCAGCATTTT. The chain links TRBV19 to TRBJ1-5, with D unresolved. Looked up from germline, CDR1 is LNHDA and CDR2 is SQIVND (reference sequence). Trimming stripped 2 bases from V and 4 bases from J, with 9 bases between. The CDR3 is 14 amino acids.

V gene TRBV5-4 combines with J gene TRBJ2-1; the match to TRBD1 covers 8 bases. Germline V CDR1 and CDR2: SGHNT, YYREEE (reference sequence). CDR3 size: 15 residues. V gave up 0 bases and J gave up 6 bases; unmatched junction bases: 5. For the CDR3, the DNA is TGTGCCAGCAGCTTGGGGACAGGGTACGGCAATGAGCAGTTCTTC. It yields the protein CASSLGTGYGNEQFF.

This chain joins TRBV19 and TRBJ2-7, with D unresolved. The CDR3 is made up of 12 amino acids. Germline V gene data show CDR1 as LNHDA and CDR2 as SQIVND (reference sequence). The chain's CDR3 is CAFVRTLYEQYF. DNA of the CDR3: TGTGCATTCGTCAGGACCCTCTACGAGCAGTACTTC.

This rearrangement joins TRBV5-8 to TRBJ2-1; D might be TRBD1 (6 bases). CDR3 length: 12 amino acids. Germline V lookup: CDR1 SGHTS, CDR2 YDEGEE. Trimming took off 7 bases at V and 6 bases at J, with 11 bases between the two ends. The CDR3 coding sequence is TGTGCCAGCCTCAGGGGTCTCAATGAGCAGTTCTTC. Its translation is CASLRGLNEQFF.

This clone was recorded only once. This chain uses TRBV5-4 with TRBJ1-3, with a possible D match to TRBD1 (5 bases). Germline-derived CDR1 and CDR2 are SGHNT and YYREEE (reference sequence). The V and J ends lost 3 bases and 2 bases respectively, with 12 bases between them. This CDR3 has 15 amino acids. The CDR3 DNA reads as TGTGCCAGCAGCTCATCGGGGGGAGCTGGAAACACCATATATTTT. Translating gives CASSSSGGAGNTIYF.

The rearrangement links TRBV15 to TRBJ2-1, with 10 positions matching TRBD1. Germline trimming cut 1 base from V and 5 bases from J; bases unmatched to any gene: 5. Germline V lookup: CDR1 LNHNV, CDR2 YYDKDF (reference sequence). This CDR3 is 16 amino acids long. The CDR3 DNA reads as TGTGCCACCAGCAGAGGGACGGGACAGGGGAACAATGAGCAGTTCTTC. Its protein product is CATSRGTGQGNNEQFF.

V and J are TRBV5-5 and TRBJ2-1; D gene unclear. Looked up from germline, CDR1 is SGHKS and CDR2 is YYEKEE (reference sequence). This CDR3 is 13 amino acids long. V was pared by 4 bases and J by 5 bases, with 10 bases between. Here the CDR3 reads CASSRQGHNEQFF. As DNA, the CDR3 is TGTGCCAGCAGCCGGCAAGGCCACAATGAGCAGTTCTTC.

The chain links TRBV9 to TRBJ2-7; D may match TRBD1 or TRBD2 (5 bases each). There are 12 residues in the CDR3. Germline assignment: CDR1 SGDLS and CDR2 YYNGEE. Trimming stripped 4 bases from V and 3 bases from J, with 8 bases between. CDR3 sequence (DNA): TGTGCCAGCAGCCGGGACGGCTACGAGCAGTACTTC. Its protein product is CASSRDGYEQYF. The variable domain in full, completed from reference TRBV9 and TRBJ2-7, reads DSGVTQTPKHLITATGQRVTLRCSPRSGDLSVYWYQQSLDQGLQFLIQYYNGEERAKGNILERFSAQQFPDLHSELNLSSLELGDSALYFCASSRDGYEQYFGPGTRLTVT.